This T cell receptor (beta chain) came from a study of blood T cell repertoires in COVID-19. Looking at the study overall: The cDNA or gDNA used as material had been derived from T cells, B-cell-depleted T cells, or PBMCs.

Clones were read by immunoSEQ multiplex PCR, and TCRdb kept only the in-frame ones, dropping some. Of hundreds of thousands of clones listed, about nine tenths are singletons. CDR3 size: 11 residues. V lost 5 bases and J 11 bases, leaving 13 bases between the germline ends. CDR1 is MNHEY, CDR2 SMNVEV, per germline (reference sequence). This chain connects TRBV27 to TRBJ2-7; maybe TRBD2 (6 bases). The specimen was peripheral blood. This receptor was taken from a man aged 60-69 years who had recovered from COVID-19. CDR3 region: CASSPKKREYF. The CDR3, as DNA: TGTGCCAGCAGTCCAAAAAAGCGGGAGTACTTC.